This T cell receptor beta chain was sequenced in a study of T cell repertoires in cytomegalovirus infection. Findings and caveats of the study: Public TCR beta family frequency separated CMV-and-HLA carriers, including in an independent cohort.

The CDR3 has 15 residues. Looked up from germline, CDR1 is SQVTM and CDR2 is ANQGSEA. The V end lost 3 bases, the J end lost 0 bases, and 9 bases lay between the germline ends. TCRdb fed the reads into MiXCR, producing one record per CDR3 protein. The data hold some 390,000 distinct CDR3 sequences, with around 18% observed a single time. Comment on this clonotype: Its antigen is unidentified.

The receptor's source is a human donor in good health (CMV status not recorded). Some clones in this sample may be carry-over from other donors' samples. This chain connects TRBV29-1 to TRBJ2-6; D not resolved. The sequencing sample was made of PBMCs. CDR3 region: CSVDTGPSGANVLTF. The CDR3 coding sequence is TGCAGCGTTGATACGGGCCCCTCTGGGGCCAACGTCCTGACTTTC.